Sequencing of this T cell receptor beta chain was carried out in a study of T-cell memory formation after mild COVID-19. General study results and limits: Within pre-infection memory, some responding clones were found, suggesting cross-reactive memory joined. Clones that got smaller from day 15 to 85 had even CD4/CD8, while clones growing later tipped toward CD4+.

TCRdb recomputed calls from the 5' RACE reads with MiXCR, one row per CDR3 protein. Seen here are about 470,000 distinct CDR3 sequences, around a sixth observed once, and the top ten hold around an eighth. Germline CDR1 and CDR2: KGHDR and SFDVKD. Trimming stripped 1 base from V and 0 bases from J, with 9 bases between. The CDR3 spans 16 residues. This clonotype occurred a few times. Its antigen is not identified. This TCR derives from an adult woman who had mild COVID-19 (a few samples of this study predate the infection). Cell type and time point are not known. Sequenced material: PBMCs or a T cell subset sorted from them (not recorded which). The chain joins TRBV24-1 to TRBJ2-1; D not resolved. In DNA, the CDR3 is TGTGCCACCAGTGATTTTCGAGGCAGCTCCTACAATGAGCAGTTCTTC. The encoded protein is CATSDFRGSSYNEQFF.